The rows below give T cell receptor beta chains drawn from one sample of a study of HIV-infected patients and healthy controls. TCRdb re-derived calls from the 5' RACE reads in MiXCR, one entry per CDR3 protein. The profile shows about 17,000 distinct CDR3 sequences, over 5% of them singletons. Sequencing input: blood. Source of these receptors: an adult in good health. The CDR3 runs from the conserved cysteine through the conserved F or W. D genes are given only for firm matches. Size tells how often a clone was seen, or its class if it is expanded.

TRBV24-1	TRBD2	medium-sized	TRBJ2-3	CATSDARLAGETDTQYF	TGTGCCACCAGTGATGCTAGACTAGCGGGGGAGACAGATACGCAGTATTTT
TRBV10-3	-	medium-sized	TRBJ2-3	CAISESTDTQYF	TGTGCCATCAGTGAGTCGACAGATACGCAGTATTTT
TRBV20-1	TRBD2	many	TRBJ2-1	CSARGTSGDYNEQFF	TGCAGTGCTAGAGGGACTAGCGGGGACTACAATGAGCAGTTCTTC
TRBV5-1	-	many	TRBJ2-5	CASSLVTRQAETQYF	TGCGCCAGCAGCTTGGTAACTAGGCAAGCGGAGACCCAGTACTTC
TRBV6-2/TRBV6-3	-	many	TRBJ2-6	CASSYTRRGSGANVLTF	TGTGCCAGCAGTTACACCCGGCGGGGCTCTGGGGCCAACGTCCTGACTTTC
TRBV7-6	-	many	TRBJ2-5	CASSSLGGGETQYF	TGTGCCAGCAGCTCCTTAGGGGGGGGAGAGACCCAGTACTTC
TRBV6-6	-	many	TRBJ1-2	CASSPSTGGYGYTF	TGTGCCAGCAGTCCCTCCACAGGTGGTTACGGCTACACCTTC
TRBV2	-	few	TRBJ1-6	CASRGTGSPLHF	TGTGCCAGCAGAGGAACAGGTTCACCCCTCCACTTT
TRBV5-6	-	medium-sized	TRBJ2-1	CASSWGGHPYNEQFF	TGTGCCAGCAGCTGGGGAGGCCACCCCTACAATGAGCAGTTCTTC
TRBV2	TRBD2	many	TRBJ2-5	CASSVRYSGVIQETQYF	TGTGCCAGCAGTGTCCGATATAGCGGGGTTATCCAAGAGACCCAGTACTTC
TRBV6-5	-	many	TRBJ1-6	CASSEGGSYNSPLHF	TGTGCCAGCAGTGAGGGTGGGTCCTATAATTCACCCCTCCACTTT
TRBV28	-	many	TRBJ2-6	CASSRVPLSGANVLTF	TGTGCCAGCAGTCGGGTCCCCCTCTCTGGGGCCAACGTCCTGACTTTC
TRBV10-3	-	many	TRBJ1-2	CAISESIYGYTF	TGTGCCATCAGTGAGTCGATATATGGCTACACCTTC